A single sample is the source of the 29 T cell receptor beta chains below, sequenced in a study of response to subunit inactivated influenza vaccine. TCRdb called the RT-PCR reads again in MiXCR, with one record for every CDR3 protein. The table records about 800,000 distinct CDR3 sequences, 20% to 25% of them present only once. Material: PBMCs from blood, obtained about 5 days after vaccination. Receptors were obtained from a man aged 50-60 years who received an inactivated influenza vaccine.

This clonotype was detected many times. The genes are TRBV4-3 and TRBJ1-2; D gene ambiguous. CDR3 length: 14 residues. The V gene lost 0 bases and the J gene lost 4 bases, with 9 bases spanning the gap. CDR1 is LGHNA and CDR2 is YSLEER in the germline V gene. The chain's CDR3 is CASSQDVNTYGYTF. The CDR3 bases are TGCGCCAGCAGCCAAGATGTCAACACCTATGGCTACACCTTC.

The sample holds a few counts of this clonotype. The CDR3 region is CSASDATGGVYEQYF. CDR3 in DNA: TGCAGTGCTAGTGACGCTACAGGGGGAGTCTACGAGCAGTACTTC. The gene calls are TRBV20-1 and TRBJ2-7; the match to TRBD1 covers 8 bases. Germline CDR1 reads DFQATT; CDR2 reads SNEGSKA (reference sequence). V lost 3 bases, J lost 3 bases, and 10 bases stayed unmatched. The CDR3 has 15 amino acids.

Remarks on this clonotype: One end of the junction fails to match germline, which may point to a read error. V usage is TRBV4-3 and J usage is TRBJ1-2; tentative D call: TRBD1 (6 bases). CDR1 and CDR2 from the germline V gene are LGHNA and YSLEER. The CDR3 is made up of 13 amino acids. CDR3 amino acids: CASSQDKGGFFFF. The CDR3 nucleotides read TGCGCCAGCAGCCAAGATAAGGGGGGCTTCTTCTTTTTC.

This clonotype has a handful of counts. This CDR3 is CASSQDPGSGAKNIQYF. The CDR3 coding sequence is TGCGCCAGCAGCCAAGACCCGGGGTCGGGCGCCAAAAACATTCAGTACTTC. The J gene is TRBJ2-4, the V gene TRBV4-1, with a possible D match to TRBD2 (5 bases). V lost 0 bases, J lost 1 base, and 13 bases lay in between. CDR3 size: 17 residues. Germline V gene data show CDR1 as MGHRA and CDR2 as YSYEKL.

The V and J genes are TRBV7-9 and TRBJ1-2; D possibly corresponds to TRBD1 (6 bases). Trimming removed 4 bases at V and 4 bases at J, with 16 bases between. Germline-derived CDR1 and CDR2 are SEHNR and FQNEAQ (reference sequence). This CDR3 is built from 15 residues. CDR3 protein: CASSSDRLERYGYTF. The CDR3 DNA follows: TGTGCCAGCAGCTCCGACAGGCTGGAACGCTATGGCTACACCTTC.

This clonotype was seen only a few times. The V and J genes are TRBV29-1 and TRBJ2-1, with D perhaps given as TRBD1 or TRBD2 (7 bases each). In germline, CDR1 is SQVTM, CDR2 ANQGSEA. Trimming shortened V by 4 bases and J by 6 bases, and 13 bases separated the two germline ends. This CDR3 is 13 amino acids long. As DNA, the CDR3 is TGCAGCGTTGGCAGGGGGGGACTCAATGAGCAGTTCTTC. Encoded protein: CSVGRGGLNEQFF.

The chain links TRBV3-1 to TRBJ2-5; D may be TRBD2 (6 bases). Deletions cut 3 bases from V and 2 bases from J, with 13 bases between. Germline V gene lookup returns CDR1 LGHDT and CDR2 YNNKEL (reference sequence). The CDR3 contains 15 residues. The CDR3 loop is CASSHRGEHQETQYF. The DNA of the CDR3 is TGTGCCAGCAGCCATCGCGGGGAACATCAAGAGACCCAGTACTTC.

This clonotype was detected only a few times. V usage is TRBV7-2 and J usage is TRBJ2-3; TRBD2 agrees at 10 bases. After removal of 5 bases from V and 8 bases from J, the junction contained 13 bases not matched to a gene. The CDR3 sequence is 16 residues long. Germline V gene lookup returns CDR1 SGHTA and CDR2 FQGNSA. This chain's CDR3 is CASSPGGSGGYGTQYF. The DNA of the CDR3 is TGTGCCAGCAGCCCCGGGGGTAGCGGGGGGTACGGTACGCAGTATTTT.

There are a few counts of this clonotype. The V call is TRBV10-2, the J call TRBJ2-2, with a weak D call TRBD1 (6 bases). V was trimmed by 7 bases and J by 2 bases, leaving 11 bases between them. The CDR3 extends over 14 amino acids. Germline assignment: CDR1 WSHSY and CDR2 SAAADI. The CDR3 reads CASNQQGNTGELFF. The CDR3 bases are TGCGCCAGCAACCAACAGGGAAACACCGGGGAGCTGTTTTTT.

The chain recombines TRBV20-1 with TRBJ1-1; 8 positions match TRBD1. The CDR3 totals 12 residues. Germline V gives CDR1 DFQATT, CDR2 SNEGSKA (reference sequence). Losses at the gene ends were 1 base for V and 7 bases for J; bases not matched to a gene: 2. CDR3 protein: CSARGTGIEAFF. The CDR3 DNA is TGCAGTGCTAGAGGGACAGGGATTGAAGCTTTCTTT.

The V call is TRBV12-3 or TRBV12-4, the J call TRBJ2-6; a possible D gene is TRBD2 (6 bases). Trimming took 11 bases from V and 0 from J, leaving 26 bases between them. The CDR3 is 19 amino acids. CDR3 in DNA: TGTGCCTTCAGTTTATGGAGGGTTTTCTCGGGCTCTGGGGCCAACGTCCTGACTTTC. Translation gives CAFSLWRVFSGSGANVLTF.

This clonotype was counted between two and nine times. The CDR3 protein is CATSDFGGSGYTF. In nucleotides, the CDR3 is TGTGCCACCAGTGATTTCGGCGGCAGTGGCTACACCTTC. The V gene is TRBV24-1, the J gene TRBJ1-2; D uncertain. Germline-derived CDR1 and CDR2 are KGHDR and SFDVKD. The CDR3 runs to 13 residues. V was shortened by 1 base and J by 7 bases, with 9 bases between the two germline ends.

Only a few counts were recorded for this clonotype. This chain uses TRBV3-1 with TRBJ2-7; D is unclear. The CDR3 contains 14 residues. Germline V gives CDR1 LGHDT, CDR2 YNNKEL (reference sequence). Trimming removed 0 bases from V and 12 bases from J, with 18 bases in between. CDR3 DNA sequence: TGTGCCAGCAGCCAAGATCTCTCCTTCGGACCGCTGTACTTC. This codes for CASSQDLSFGPLYF.

J is TRBJ2-2 and V is TRBV4-3; D is undetermined. Germline loops: CDR1 LGHNA, CDR2 YSLEER. Trimming cost V 2 bases and J 3 bases, with 10 bases left between them. The CDR3 extends over 15 amino acids. The chain's CDR3 is CASSQIVGDTGELFF. CDR3 nucleotides: TGCGCCAGCAGCCAAATTGTAGGAGACACCGGGGAGCTGTTTTTT.

The CDR3 DNA sequence: TGCGCCAGCAGCCAAGGCACAGGGGGCGCCTACGAGCAGTACTTC. Protein: CASSQGTGGAYEQYF. The chain has TRBV4-3 and TRBJ2-7; TRBD1 aligns across 9 bases. This CDR3 is 15 amino acids long. V lost 1 base to trimming and J lost 2 bases; unmatched junction nucleotides: 3. The V gene's germline CDR1 is LGHNA and CDR2 YSLEER.

This clonotype was picked up many times. The rearrangement uses TRBV29-1 and TRBJ2-7, with a weak D call TRBD1 (6 bases). The CDR3 spans 15 residues. V was clipped by 4 bases and J by 2 bases, with 18 bases between them. Germline CDR1 is SQVTM and CDR2 is ANQGSEA. This CDR3 is CSVVGAGGTAYEQYF. The DNA for the CDR3 is TGCAGCGTTGTGGGGGCAGGAGGAACCGCCTACGAGCAGTACTTC.

This chain links TRBV11-1 with TRBJ2-7, with a tentative D call TRBD2 (5 bases). V lost 5 bases, J lost 3 bases, and 11 bases lay in between. Germline loops: CDR1 SGHAT, CDR2 FQDESV (reference sequence). This CDR3 has 13 amino acids. The CDR3 loop is CASSPDGDYEQYF. The CDR3 nucleotides read TGTGCCAGCAGCCCCGACGGGGACTACGAGCAGTACTTC.

The J gene is TRBJ2-3, the V gene TRBV20-1, with 10 bases identical to TRBD2. CDR1 DFQATT and CDR2 SNEGSKA come from the germline V gene (reference sequence). V was clipped by 4 bases and J by 5 bases; unmatched bases: 9. The length of the CDR3 is 15 residues. CDR3 sequence reads: CSAIKAGGPVDTQYF. The CDR3 nucleotides are TGCAGTGCTATTAAAGCGGGGGGGCCGGTAGATACGCAGTATTTT.

This clonotype has just a few counts. The V and J genes are TRBV18 and TRBJ2-3, with 10 bases identical to TRBD2. J was trimmed by 2 bases and V by 6 bases; bases with no gene match: 2. The germline V gene encodes CDR1 KGHSH and CDR2 LQKENI. The CDR3 length is 14 residues. CDR3 residues: CASSGLAVTDTQYF. DNA of the CDR3: TGTGCCAGCTCTGGACTAGCGGTCACAGATACGCAGTATTTT.

The chain is built from TRBV6-1 and TRBJ1-6; D is undetermined. CDR3 size: 17 residues. From germline, CDR1 is MNHNS and CDR2 SASEGT. The V gene lost 4 bases and the J gene lost 0 bases, with 13 bases spanning the gap. The CDR3 DNA sequence: TGTGCCAGCAGTGCCTCCATGGGGAGCTCCTATAATTCACCCCTCCACTTT. As protein: CASSASMGSSYNSPLHF.

V usage is TRBV7-2 and J usage is TRBJ2-7; TRBD1 matches at 9 bases. V trimming: 5 bases; J trimming: 0 bases; junction bases outside the gene matches: 2. The V gene's germline CDR1 is SGHTA and CDR2 FQGNSA. The CDR3 covers 14 residues. CDR3 loop: CASSMDRGSYEQYF. The DNA for the CDR3 is TGTGCCAGCAGCATGGACAGGGGCTCCTACGAGCAGTACTTC. The full variable domain, completed using reference TRBV7-2 and TRBJ2-7, is GAGVSQSPSNKVTEKGKDVELRCDPISGHTALYWYRQSLGQGLEFLIYFQGNSAPDKSGLPSDRFSAERTGGSVSTLTIQRTQQEDSAVYLCASSMDRGSYEQYFGPGTRLTVT.

The table lists this clonotype with a few counts. The CDR3 sequence: CSARDQGQGAYNEQFF. DNA for the CDR3: TGCAGTGCTAGAGATCAAGGACAGGGTGCCTACAATGAGCAGTTCTTC. The chain combines TRBV20-1 with TRBJ2-1; TRBD1 matches 8 bases. The CDR3 length is 16 residues. V gave up 0 bases and J gave up 2 bases; unmatched junction bases: 6. The V gene's germline CDR1 is DFQATT and CDR2 SNEGSKA (reference sequence).

The V call is TRBV7-4, the J call TRBJ2-7; 12 bases are shared with TRBD2. This CDR3 comprises 14 residues. Germline V gene sequence: CDR1 SGHVT, CDR2 SQSDAQ. V trimming: 10 bases; J trimming: 5 bases; junction bases outside the gene matches: 9. For the CDR3, the DNA is TGTGCCACGGCGATGACTAGCGGGGGCCACGAGCAGTACTTC. As protein: CATAMTSGGHEQYF.

The chain has TRBV7-9 and TRBJ2-4, with D possibly matching TRBD2 (6 bases). Germline V gene lookup returns CDR1 SEHNR and CDR2 FQNEAQ (reference sequence). This CDR3 has 14 amino acids. The V gene lost 5 bases and the J gene lost 8 bases, with 16 bases spanning the gap. CDR3: CASSPGGGWDIQYF. In nucleotides, the CDR3 is TGTGCCAGCAGCCCTGGGGGAGGTTGGGACATTCAGTACTTC. The entire variable domain, with the rest obtained from reference TRBV7-9 and TRBJ2-4, is as follows: DTGVSQNPRHKITKRGQNVTFRCDPISEHNRLYWYRQTLGQGPEFLTYFQNEAQLEKSRLLSDRFSAERPKGSFSTLEIQRTEQGDSAMYLCASSPGGGWDIQYFGAGTRLSVL.

The chain joins TRBV7-2 to TRBJ1-3; D is uncertain. Trimming shortened V by 5 bases and J by 0 bases, and 11 bases separated the two germline ends. Germline V gene data show CDR1 as SGHTA and CDR2 as FQGNSA. The CDR3 is made up of 15 amino acids. CDR3 protein: CASSPMVSSGNTIYF. The CDR3 coding sequence is TGTGCCAGCAGCCCGATGGTCAGCTCTGGAAACACCATATATTTT. The full variable domain, in which reference TRBV7-2 and TRBJ1-3 provide the parts outside the CDR3, is GAGVSQSPSNKVTEKGKDVELRCDPISGHTALYWYRQSLGQGLEFLIYFQGNSAPDKSGLPSDRFSAERTGGSVSTLTIQRTQQEDSAVYLCASSPMVSSGNTIYFGEGSWLTVV.

The CDR3 DNA reads TGCAGTGCTAGACTACTGTTTAGCTCCTACAATGAGCAGTTCTTC. Encoded protein: CSARLLFSSYNEQFF. The chain joins TRBV20-1 to TRBJ2-1, with unresolved D. V was cut by 2 bases and J by 0 bases, with 11 bases left in between. This CDR3 spans 15 amino acids. Per germline, CDR1 DFQATT and CDR2 SNEGSKA (reference sequence).

This chain uses TRBV5-1 with TRBJ2-3; weak D call: TRBD2 (5 bases). The germline V gene has CDR1 SGHRS and CDR2 YFSETQ. CDR3 length: 15 residues. V was pared by 0 bases and J by 4 bases, with 12 bases between. The CDR3 DNA sequence: TGCGCCAGCAGCTTGGCCTCCGGGGTTTCAGATACGCAGTATTTT. Its translation is CASSLASGVSDTQYF.

This clonotype turned up a few times. The genes are TRBV15 and TRBJ2-1; 9 bases fit TRBD1. Per the germline V gene, CDR1 is LNHNV and CDR2 is YYDKDF (reference sequence). The CDR3 has 15 amino acids. Trimming took 3 bases from V and 6 from J; bases not matched to a gene: 6. The CDR3 here is CATSRNRGLVNEQFF. The CDR3 DNA reads as TGTGCCACCAGCAGGAACAGGGGGCTAGTCAATGAGCAGTTCTTC.

This clonotype turned up a few times. V gene TRBV11-2 combines with J gene TRBJ2-4, with 9 bases identical to TRBD1. CDR3 length: 16 amino acids. Germline V lookup: CDR1 SGHAT, CDR2 FQNNGV. With V trimmed by 5 bases and J by 2 bases, 7 bases remained unmatched. In nucleotides, the CDR3 is TGTGCCAGCAGCCCGGGGACAGGGAAGTCCAAAAACATTCAGTACTTC. Its protein product is CASSPGTGKSKNIQYF.